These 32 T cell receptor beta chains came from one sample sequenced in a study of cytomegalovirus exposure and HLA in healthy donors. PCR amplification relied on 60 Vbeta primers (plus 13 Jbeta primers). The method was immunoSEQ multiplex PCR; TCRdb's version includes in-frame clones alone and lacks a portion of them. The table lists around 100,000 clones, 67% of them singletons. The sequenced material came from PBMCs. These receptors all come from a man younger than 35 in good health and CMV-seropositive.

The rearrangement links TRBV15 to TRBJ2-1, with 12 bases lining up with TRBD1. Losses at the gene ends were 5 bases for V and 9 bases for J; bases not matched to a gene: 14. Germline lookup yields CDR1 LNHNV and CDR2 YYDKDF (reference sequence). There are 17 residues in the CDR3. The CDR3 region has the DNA TGTGCCACCAGCCACTGGACCGGGACAGGGGGCCAGGTTGAGCAGTTCTTC. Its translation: CATSHWTGTGGQVEQFF.

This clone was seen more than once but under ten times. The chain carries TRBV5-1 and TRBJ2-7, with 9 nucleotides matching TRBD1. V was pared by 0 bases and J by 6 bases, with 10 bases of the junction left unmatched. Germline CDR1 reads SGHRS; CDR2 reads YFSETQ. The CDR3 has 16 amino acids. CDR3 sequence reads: CASSLGRTGVLVEQYF. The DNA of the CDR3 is TGCGCCAGCAGCTTGGGACGGACAGGGGTACTAGTCGAGCAGTACTTC.

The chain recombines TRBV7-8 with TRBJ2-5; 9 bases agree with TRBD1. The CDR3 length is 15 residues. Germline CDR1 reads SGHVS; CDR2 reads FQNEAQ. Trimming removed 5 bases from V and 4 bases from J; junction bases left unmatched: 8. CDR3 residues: CASSEQGATGETQYF. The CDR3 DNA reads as TGTGCCAGCAGCGAACAGGGGGCGACGGGAGAGACCCAGTACTTC.

CDR3 coding DNA: TGTGCCAGCAGCCAAGAACTAGCGGGGAGCAATGAGCAGTTCTTC. Its protein is CASSQELAGSNEQFF. V gene TRBV4-2 combines with J gene TRBJ2-1, with TRBD2 matching over 10 bases. CDR3 length: 15 residues. Trimming cost V 0 bases and J 6 bases; bases outside gene matches: 2. Germline V gene sequence: CDR1 LGHNA, CDR2 YNFKEQ.

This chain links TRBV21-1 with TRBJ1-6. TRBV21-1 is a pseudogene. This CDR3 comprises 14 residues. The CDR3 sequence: CASSKGEGNSPLHF. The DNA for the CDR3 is TGTGCCAGCAGCAAAGGGGAGGGTAATTCACCCCTCCACTTT.

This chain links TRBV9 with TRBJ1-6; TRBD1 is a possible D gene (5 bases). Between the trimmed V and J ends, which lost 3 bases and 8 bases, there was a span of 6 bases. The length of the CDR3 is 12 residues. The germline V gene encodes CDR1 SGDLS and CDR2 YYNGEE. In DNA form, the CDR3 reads TGTGCCAGCAGCGCAGGGTATTCACCCCTCCACTTT. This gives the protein CASSAGYSPLHF. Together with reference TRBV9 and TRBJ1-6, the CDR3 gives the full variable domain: DSGVTQTPKHLITATGQRVTLRCSPRSGDLSVYWYQQSLDQGLQFLIQYYNGEERAKGNILERFSAQQFPDLHSELNLSSLELGDSALYFCASSAGYSPLHFGNGTRLTVT.

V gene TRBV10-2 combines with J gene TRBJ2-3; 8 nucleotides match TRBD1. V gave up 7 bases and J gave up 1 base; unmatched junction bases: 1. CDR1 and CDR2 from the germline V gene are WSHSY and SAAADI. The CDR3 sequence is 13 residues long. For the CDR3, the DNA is TGCGCCAGCACACAGGGGGGCACAGATACGCAGTATTTT. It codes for CASTQGGTDTQYF.

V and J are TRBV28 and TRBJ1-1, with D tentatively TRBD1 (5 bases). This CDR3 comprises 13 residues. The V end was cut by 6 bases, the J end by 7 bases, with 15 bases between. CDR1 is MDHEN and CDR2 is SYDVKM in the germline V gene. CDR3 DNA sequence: TGTGCCAGCAGCCCTGACAGCCGATTTGAAGCTTTCTTT. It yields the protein CASSPDSRFEAFF.

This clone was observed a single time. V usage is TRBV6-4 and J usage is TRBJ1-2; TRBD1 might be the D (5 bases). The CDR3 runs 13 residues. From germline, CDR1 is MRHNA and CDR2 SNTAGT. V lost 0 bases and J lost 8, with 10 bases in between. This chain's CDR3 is CASSDSSGAGYTF. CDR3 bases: TGTGCCAGCAGTGACTCGAGTGGGGCCGGCTACACCTTC.

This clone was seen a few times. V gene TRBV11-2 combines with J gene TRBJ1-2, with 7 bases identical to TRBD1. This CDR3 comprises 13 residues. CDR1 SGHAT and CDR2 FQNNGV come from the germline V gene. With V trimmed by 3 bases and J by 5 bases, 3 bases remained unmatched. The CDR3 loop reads CASSFKGAYGYTF. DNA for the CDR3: TGTGCCAGCAGCTTTAAGGGGGCTTATGGCTACACCTTC.

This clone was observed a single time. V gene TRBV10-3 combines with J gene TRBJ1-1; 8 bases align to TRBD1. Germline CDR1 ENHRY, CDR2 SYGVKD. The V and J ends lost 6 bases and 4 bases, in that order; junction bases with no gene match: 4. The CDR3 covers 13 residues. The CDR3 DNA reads TGTGCCATCAGGGACAGGGTCGCCACTGAAGCTTTCTTT. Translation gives CAIRDRVATEAFF.

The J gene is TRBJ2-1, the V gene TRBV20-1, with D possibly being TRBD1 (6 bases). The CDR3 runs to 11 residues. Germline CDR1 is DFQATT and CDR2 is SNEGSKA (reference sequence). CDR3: CRRGHREKQFF. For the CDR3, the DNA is TGCAGGCGCGGACACAGGGAAAAGCAGTTCTTC.

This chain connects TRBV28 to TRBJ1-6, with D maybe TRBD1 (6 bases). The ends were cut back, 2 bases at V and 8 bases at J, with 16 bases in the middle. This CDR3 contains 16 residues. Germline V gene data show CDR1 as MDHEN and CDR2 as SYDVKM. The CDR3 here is CASSLPLTGTDSPLHF. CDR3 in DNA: TGTGCCAGCAGTTTACCCCTGACAGGCACGGATTCACCCCTCCACTTT.

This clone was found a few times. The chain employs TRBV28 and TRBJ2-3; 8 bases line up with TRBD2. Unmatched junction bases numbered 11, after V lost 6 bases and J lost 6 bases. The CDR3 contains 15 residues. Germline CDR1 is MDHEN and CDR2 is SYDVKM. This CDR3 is CASSDPPGGRDTQYF. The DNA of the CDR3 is TGTGCCAGCAGCGATCCCCCGGGGGGGAGGGATACGCAGTATTTT.

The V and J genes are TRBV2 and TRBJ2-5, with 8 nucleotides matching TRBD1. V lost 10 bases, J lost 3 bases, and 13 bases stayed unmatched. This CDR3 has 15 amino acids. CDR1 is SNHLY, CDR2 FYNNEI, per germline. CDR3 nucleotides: TGTGCCATCGGACAGGGTGGGAGGATTGAAGAGACCCAGTACTTC. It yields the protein CAIGQGGRIEETQYF.

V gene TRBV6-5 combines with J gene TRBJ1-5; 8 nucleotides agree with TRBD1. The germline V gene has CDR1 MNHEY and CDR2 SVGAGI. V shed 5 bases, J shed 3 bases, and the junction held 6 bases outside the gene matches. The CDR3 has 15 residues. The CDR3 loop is CASSQGQGYNQPQHF. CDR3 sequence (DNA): TGTGCCAGCAGTCAAGGACAGGGCTACAATCAGCCCCAGCATTTT.

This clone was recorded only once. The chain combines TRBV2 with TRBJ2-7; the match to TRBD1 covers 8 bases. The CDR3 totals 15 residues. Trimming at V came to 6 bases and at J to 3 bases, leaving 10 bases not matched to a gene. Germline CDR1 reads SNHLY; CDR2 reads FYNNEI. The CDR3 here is CASRKTGVKIYEQYF. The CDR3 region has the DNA TGTGCCAGCAGGAAGACAGGGGTAAAAATCTACGAGCAGTACTTC. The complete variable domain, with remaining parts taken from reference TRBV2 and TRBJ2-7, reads EPEVTQTPSHQVTQMGQEVILRCVPISNHLYFYWYRQILGQKVEFLVSFYNNEISEKSEIFDDQFSVERPDGSNFTLKIRSTKLEDSAMYFCASRKTGVKIYEQYFGPGTRLTVT.

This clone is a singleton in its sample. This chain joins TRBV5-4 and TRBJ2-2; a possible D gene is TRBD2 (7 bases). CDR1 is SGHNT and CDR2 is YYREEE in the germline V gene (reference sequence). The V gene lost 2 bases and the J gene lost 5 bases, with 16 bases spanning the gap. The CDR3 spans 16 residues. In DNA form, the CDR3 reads TGTGCCAGCAGCTTAATGGGGGGGCGGGGAACCGGGGAGCTGTTTTTT. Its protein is CASSLMGGRGTGELFF.

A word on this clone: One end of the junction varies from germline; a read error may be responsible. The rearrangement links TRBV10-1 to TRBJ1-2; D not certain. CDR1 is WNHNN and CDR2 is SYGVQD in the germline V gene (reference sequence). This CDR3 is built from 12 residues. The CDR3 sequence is CASSEGRGSTFF. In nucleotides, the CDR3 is TGCGCCAGCAGTGAGGGACGAGGGTCCACGTTCTTC.

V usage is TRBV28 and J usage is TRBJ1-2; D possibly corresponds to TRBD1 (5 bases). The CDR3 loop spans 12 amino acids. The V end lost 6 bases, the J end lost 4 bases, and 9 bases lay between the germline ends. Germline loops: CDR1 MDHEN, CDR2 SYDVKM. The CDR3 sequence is CASRDNSYGYTF. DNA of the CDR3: TGTGCCAGCAGGGACAACTCCTATGGCTACACCTTC.

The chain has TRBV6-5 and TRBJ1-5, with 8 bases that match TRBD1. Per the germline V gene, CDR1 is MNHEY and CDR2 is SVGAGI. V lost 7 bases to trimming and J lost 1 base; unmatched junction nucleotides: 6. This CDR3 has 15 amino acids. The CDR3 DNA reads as TGTGCCAGCAAAGGACAGGGTCTGAGCAATCAGCCCCAGCATTTT. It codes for CASKGQGLSNQPQHF.

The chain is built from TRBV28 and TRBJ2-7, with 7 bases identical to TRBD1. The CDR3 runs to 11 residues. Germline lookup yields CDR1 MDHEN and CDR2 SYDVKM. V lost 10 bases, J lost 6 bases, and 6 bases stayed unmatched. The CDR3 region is CATRQGREQYV. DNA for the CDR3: TGTGCCACCCGACAGGGTCGCGAGCAGTACGTC.

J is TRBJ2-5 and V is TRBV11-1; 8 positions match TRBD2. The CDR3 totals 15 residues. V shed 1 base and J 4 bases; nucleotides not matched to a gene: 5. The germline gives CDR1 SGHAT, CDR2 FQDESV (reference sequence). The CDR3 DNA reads TGTGCCAGCAGCTTAGGTACCGGGGGGGGAGAGACCCAGTACTTC. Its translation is CASSLGTGGGETQYF.

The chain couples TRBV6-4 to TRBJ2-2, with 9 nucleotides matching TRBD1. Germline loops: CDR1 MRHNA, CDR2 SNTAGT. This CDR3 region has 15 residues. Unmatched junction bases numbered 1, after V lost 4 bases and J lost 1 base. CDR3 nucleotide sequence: TGTGCCAGCAGTGCGACAGGGGGGAACACCGGGGAGCTGTTTTTT. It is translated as CASSATGGNTGELFF.

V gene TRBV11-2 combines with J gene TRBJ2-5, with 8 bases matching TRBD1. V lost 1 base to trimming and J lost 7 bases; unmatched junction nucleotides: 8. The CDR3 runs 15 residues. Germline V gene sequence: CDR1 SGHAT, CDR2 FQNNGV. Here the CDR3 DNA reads TGTGCCAGCAGCTTAGTTCCAGGGGGCGAAGGGACCCAGTACTTC. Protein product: CASSLVPGGEGTQYF.

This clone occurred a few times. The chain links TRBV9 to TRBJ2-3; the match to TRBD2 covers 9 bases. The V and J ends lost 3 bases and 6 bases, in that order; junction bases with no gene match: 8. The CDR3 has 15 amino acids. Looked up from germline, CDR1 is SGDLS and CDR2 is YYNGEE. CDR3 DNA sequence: TGTGCCAGCAGCGAAGGCGGGGGGGCGAGTGATACGCAGTATTTT. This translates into CASSEGGGASDTQYF.

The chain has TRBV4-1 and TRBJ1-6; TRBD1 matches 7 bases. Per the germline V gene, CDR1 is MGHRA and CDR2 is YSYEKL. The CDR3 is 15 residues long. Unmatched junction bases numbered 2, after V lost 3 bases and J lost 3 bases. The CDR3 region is CASSHYRGYNSPLHF. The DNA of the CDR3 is TGCGCCAGCAGCCATTACAGGGGCTATAATTCACCCCTCCACTTT.

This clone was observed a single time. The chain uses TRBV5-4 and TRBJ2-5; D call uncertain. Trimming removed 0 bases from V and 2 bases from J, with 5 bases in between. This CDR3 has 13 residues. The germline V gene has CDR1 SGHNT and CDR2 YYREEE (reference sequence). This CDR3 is CASSLAMQETQYF. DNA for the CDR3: TGTGCCAGCAGCTTGGCTATGCAAGAGACCCAGTACTTC.

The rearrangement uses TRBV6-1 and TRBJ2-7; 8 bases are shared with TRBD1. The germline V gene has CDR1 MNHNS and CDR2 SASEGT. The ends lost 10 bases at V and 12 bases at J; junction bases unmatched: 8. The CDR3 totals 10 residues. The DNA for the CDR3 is TGTGCCACCCGACAGGGGAATGCGTACTTC. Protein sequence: CATRQGNAYF.

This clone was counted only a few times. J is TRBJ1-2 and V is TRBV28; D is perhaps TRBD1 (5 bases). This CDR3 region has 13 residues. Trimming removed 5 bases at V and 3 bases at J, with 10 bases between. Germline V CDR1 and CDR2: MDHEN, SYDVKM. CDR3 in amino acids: CASSPGGYYGYTF. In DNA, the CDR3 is TGTGCCAGCAGTCCGGGGGGGTACTATGGCTACACCTTC.

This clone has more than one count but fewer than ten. The CDR3 loop is CASSTTGVHEQYF. CDR3 in DNA: TGCGCCAGCAGCACCACAGGGGTCCACGAGCAGTACTTC. V usage is TRBV10-1 and J usage is TRBJ2-5, with 7 bases matching TRBD1. The end of the DNA is better explained by TRBJ2-7, so the J call may be wrong. The CDR3 runs to 13 residues. From germline, CDR1 is WNHNN and CDR2 SYGVQD (reference sequence).

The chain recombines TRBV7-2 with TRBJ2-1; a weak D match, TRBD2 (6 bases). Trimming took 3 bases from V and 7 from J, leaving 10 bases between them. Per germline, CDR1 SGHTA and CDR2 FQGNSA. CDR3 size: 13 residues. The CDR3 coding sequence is TGTGCCAGCAGCTTTCCGGGGAGGAATGAGCAGTTCTTC. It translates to CASSFPGRNEQFF. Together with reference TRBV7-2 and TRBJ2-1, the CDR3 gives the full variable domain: GAGVSQSPSNKVTEKGKDVELRCDPISGHTALYWYRQSLGQGLEFLIYFQGNSAPDKSGLPSDRFSAERTGGSVSTLTIQRTQQEDSAVYLCASSFPGRNEQFFGPGTRLTVL.